This TCR beta chain appears in the sequencing data of a study of blood T cell repertoires in COVID-19. This clone was seen just once. TCRdb keeps only in-frame clones here, not all; method: immunoSEQ multiplex PCR. The table has over 200,000 clones, approximately 90% seen once. CDR1 is MNHEY, CDR2 SVGEGT, per germline. The germline V and J ends were trimmed by 5 bases and 0 bases, with 27 bases remaining between them. The CDR3 loop spans 20 amino acids. The chain carries TRBV6-2 or TRBV6-3 and TRBJ2-3; D might be TRBD1 (7 bases). Sample: PBMCs or T cells enriched from blood (not recorded which). This receptor was identified in a man in his thirties or forties who had recovered from COVID-19. CDR3 DNA sequence: TGTGCCAGCAGTCGCGGGACAGTGGGTCGTCAGATCGGTAGCACAGATACGCAGTATTTT. This codes for CASSRGTVGRQIGSTDTQYF.